What follows is one T cell receptor (beta chain) and its context. The data were obtained in a study of T cells after yellow fever vaccination. The CDR3 is 15 residues long. Trimming left V 5 bases short and J 2 bases short, with 15 bases between. Germline CDR1 MNHEY, CDR2 SVGEGT. TCRdb used MiXCR to reprocess the 5' RACE reads, holding one entry per CDR3 protein. The sample contains hundreds of thousands of distinct CDR3 sequences, approximately 18% of which appear only once. Here the sequenced sample was PBMCs, taken before the yellow fever booster vaccination. The genes are TRBV6-2 or TRBV6-3 and TRBJ1-2; a possible D gene is TRBD1 (5 bases). The receptor comes from a man between 18 and 35 years old who received the YFV17D yellow fever vaccine. CDR3 sequence reads: CASSPIMGRNYGYTF. CDR3 coding DNA: TGTGCCAGCAGTCCGATTATGGGGCGAAACTATGGCTACACCTTC.